The sequence of this T cell receptor (beta chain) was determined in a study of molecular identifiers for immune sequencing clone quantification. Sorted inputs of roughly 18,000 to 1,100,000 cells, with 10%, 30% or 50% RNA, yielded naive CD8 libraries. Making the bulk TCR libraries relied on previously described methods and listed TCR primers. A single record per CDR3 protein comes from TCRdb applying MiXCR to the PCR reads. The sample records under 350,000 distinct CDR3 sequences, roughly a quarter being singletons. The receptor's source is a human donor in good health. Some libraries in this study had Jurkat cell RNA spiked in. What was sequenced was naive CD8+ T cells from blood, with Jurkat cell RNA spiked in. As for subset: FACS-sorted CD8+CD4-CCR7+CD45RA+ naive T cells.

CDR3 sequence: CASSPVTGGHEQYF. The CDR3 bases are TGTGCCAGCAGTCCTGTGACAGGGGGCCACGAGCAGTACTTC. The chain has TRBV27 and TRBJ2-7; the match to TRBD1 covers 10 bases. V was clipped by 5 bases and J by 5 bases; unmatched bases: 6. Germline assignment: CDR1 MNHEY and CDR2 SMNVEV (reference sequence). This CDR3 comprises 14 residues.